Here is one T cell receptor (beta chain) with its context. Its specificity is unknown. The authors took blood RNA from unsorted whole blood and also extracted germline DNA. This CDR3 has 12 residues. This record belongs to a study of tumor-infiltrating lymphocytes in primary liver carcinoma. Study-wide background: Male and female patients aged 30 to 69 years made up the cohort.

Study-level findings and limits: No comparison of CD4+ and CD8+ repertoires was made, since the samples were bulk unsorted.

The authors made TCR beta cDNA from around 500 ng total RNA with a constant-region primer. TCR beta libraries came from three nested multiplex PCR rounds using slightly modified ARM-PCR. For roughly 10 cycles apiece, the opening two PCR rounds ran with TRBV1-TRBV30 forward primers and a C-beta reverse primer. TCRdb passed the multiplex PCR reads through MiXCR, listing each CDR3 protein once. This sample yields about 320,000 distinct CDR3 sequences, of which roughly two thirds are seen a single time; roughly 8.6% belongs to the top ten. The sample comprised peripheral blood. This receptor was identified in a man between 35 and 55 years old with primary liver carcinoma and hepatitis B virus infection. The V and J genes are TRBV21-1 and TRBJ1-2; TRBD1 was called by the table and not checked on the DNA. TRBV21-1 is flagged as a pseudogene. CDR3: CASSKVGQSYTF. CDR3 DNA: TGTGCCAGCAGCAAAGTGGGACAGAGCTACACCTTC.